One and the same sample provided the 31 T cell receptor beta chains below, sequenced in a study of T cells in tumors and immune-related adverse events. This table comes from immunoSEQ multiplex PCR, and its TCRdb copy is limited to in-frame clones, with some not included. Counted here are 6,500 to 8,500 clones, roughly 94% occurring once; the ten biggest clones make up around 2.3%. The input for sequencing was lymph node tissue, taken from a patient treated with anti-PD-1 therapy. These receptors originate from a female donor with metastatic renal cell carcinoma.

This rearrangement joins TRBV6-6 to TRBJ1-4; D is unresolved. V was shortened by 5 bases and J by 3 bases, with 7 bases between the two germline ends. Germline loops: CDR1 MNHNY, CDR2 SVGAGI (reference sequence). This CDR3 is built from 13 residues. The CDR3 nucleotides read TGTGCCAGCAGTATGGTGGCTAATGAAAAACTGTTTTTT. This translates into CASSMVANEKLFF.

The genes are TRBV7-8 and TRBJ2-5; the match to TRBD1 covers 10 bases. The germline V gene has CDR1 SGHVS and CDR2 FQNEAQ. The CDR3 is 15 amino acids. V was pared by 1 base and J by 5 bases, with 4 bases of the junction left unmatched. CDR3 residues: CASSLVPGQGETQYF. CDR3 bases: TGTGCCAGCAGCTTAGTACCGGGACAGGGGGAGACCCAGTACTTC.

The genes are TRBV14 and TRBJ2-5; either TRBD1 or TRBD2 may supply D (6 bases each). This CDR3 spans 13 amino acids. V shed 3 bases and J shed 11 bases, with 16 bases lying between them. Germline V CDR1 and CDR2: SGHDN, FVKESK. The CDR3 spells CASSQIGTREQYF. The CDR3 coding sequence is TGTGCCAGCAGCCAGATCGGGACACGGGAGCAGTACTTC.

The rearrangement links TRBV7-2 to TRBJ1-2, with TRBD1 identical over 7 bases. J gave up 7 bases and V 4 bases, and 6 bases lay outside the gene matches. Germline V gene data show CDR1 as SGHTA and CDR2 as FQGNSA. The CDR3 spans 13 residues. In nucleotides, the CDR3 is TGTGCCAGCAGCTCACAGGGGCAAGGTGGCTACACCTTC. Protein: CASSSQGQGGYTF. The full variable domain, with the rest looked up from reference TRBV7-2 and TRBJ1-2, is GAGVSQSPSNKVTEKGKDVELRCDPISGHTALYWYRQSLGQGLEFLIYFQGNSAPDKSGLPSDRFSAERTGGSVSTLTIQRTQQEDSAVYLCASSSQGQGGYTFGSGTRLTVV.

The chain has TRBV9 and TRBJ2-1; D gene ambiguous. From germline, CDR1 is SGDLS and CDR2 YYNGEE. The germline V and J ends were trimmed by 0 bases and 8 bases, with 3 bases remaining between them. The CDR3 covers 11 residues. The DNA of the CDR3 is TGTGCCAGCAGCGTAGTGGATGAGCAGTTCTTC. Its translation: CASSVVDEQFF.

This rearrangement joins TRBV19 to TRBJ2-7, with D possibly TRBD1 on 6 matching bases. Trimming left V 10 bases short and J 5 bases short, with 12 bases between. From germline, CDR1 is LNHDA and CDR2 SQIVND (reference sequence). The CDR3 contains 11 residues. The CDR3 here is CATGQIHEQYF. As DNA, the CDR3 is TGTGCCACAGGACAGATCCACGAGCAGTACTTC.

This chain uses TRBV2 with TRBJ1-3; perhaps TRBD1 as D (6 bases). The V and J ends lost 6 bases and 6 bases respectively, with 12 bases between them. The germline CDR1 and CDR2 sequences are SNHLY and FYNNEI. The CDR3 spans 13 residues. As DNA, the CDR3 is TGTGCCAGCAGGATCCGGGACACAAACACCATATATTTT. It codes for CASRIRDTNTIYF.

The V and J genes are TRBV5-4 and TRBJ2-3; 7 positions match TRBD1. Per the germline V gene, CDR1 is SGHNT and CDR2 is YYREEE (reference sequence). V shed 2 bases, J shed 1 base, and the junction held 4 bases outside the gene matches. This CDR3 is built from 15 residues. CDR3 nucleotide sequence: TGTGCCAGCAGCTTCCCGGGACAGCGCACAGATACGCAGTATTTT. Translation: CASSFPGQRTDTQYF.

The V and J genes are TRBV5-1 and TRBJ1-1, with 7 bases lining up with TRBD1. Germline CDR1 and CDR2: SGHRS and YFSETQ. The junction had 8 bases not matched to a gene; V was cut back by 2 bases and J by 4 bases. This CDR3 has 15 residues. The CDR3 DNA sequence: TGCGCCAGCAGCTTCCTGACAGGGATGGGCACTGAAGCTTTCTTT. Amino acids: CASSFLTGMGTEAFF.

The chain employs TRBV4-3 and TRBJ2-7; the D gene could be TRBD1 or TRBD2 (5 bases each). Germline V lookup: CDR1 LGHNA, CDR2 YSLEER. V dropped 3 bases and J dropped 0 bases, with 12 bases sitting between them. This CDR3 has 15 residues. The CDR3 loop is CASSQGDLRSYEQYF. The CDR3 bases are TGCGCCAGCAGCCAGGGGGACCTCCGCTCCTACGAGCAGTACTTC.

This chain joins TRBV11-3 and TRBJ2-7, with 10 bases lining up with TRBD1. Germline assignment: CDR1 SGHNT and CDR2 YENEEA. CDR3 size: 14 residues. The V and J ends lost 5 bases and 6 bases, in that order; junction bases with no gene match: 7. The CDR3 protein is CASSPGTGDGEQYF. In nucleotides, the CDR3 is TGTGCCAGCAGCCCCGGGACAGGGGACGGCGAGCAGTACTTC.

V usage is TRBV19 and J usage is TRBJ2-5; weak D call: TRBD2 (5 bases). The CDR3 loop spans 13 amino acids. Germline-derived CDR1 and CDR2 are LNHDA and SQIVND (reference sequence). The ends were cut back, 6 bases at V and 7 bases at J, with 15 bases in the middle. The CDR3 spells CASSGERFRTQYF. The CDR3 region has the DNA TGTGCCAGTAGCGGGGAGAGGTTCAGGACCCAGTACTTC.

The V gene is TRBV5-4, the J gene TRBJ2-7; 10 positions agree with TRBD1. Germline V gene data show CDR1 as SGHNT and CDR2 as YYREEE (reference sequence). CDR3 length: 15 amino acids. V lost 0 bases, J lost 4 bases, and 4 bases stayed unmatched. CDR3 residues: CASSLGDRGVYEQYF. CDR3 in DNA: TGTGCCAGCAGCTTGGGGGACAGGGGCGTATACGAGCAGTACTTC.

This chain joins TRBV30 and TRBJ2-2, with D possibly matching TRBD1 (6 bases). The ends were cut back, 5 bases at V and 0 bases at J, with 7 bases in the middle. CDR1 and CDR2 (germline): GTSNPN, SVGIG (reference sequence). The CDR3 has 13 residues. The CDR3 DNA reads TGTGCCTGGGGACAGACGAACACCGGGGAGCTGTTTTTT. Translation gives CAWGQTNTGELFF.

The J gene is TRBJ2-7, the V gene TRBV11-2; 15 bases fit TRBD2. V lost 2 bases, J lost 6 bases, and 2 bases stayed unmatched. The germline CDR1 and CDR2 sequences are SGHAT and FQNNGV. The CDR3 sequence is 15 residues long. The CDR3 protein is CASSLRGLAGGEQYF. CDR3 DNA: TGTGCCAGCAGCTTAAGGGGACTAGCGGGAGGCGAGCAGTACTTC.

This chain uses TRBV7-2 with TRBJ1-2; D not resolved. The V gene lost 5 bases and the J gene lost 7 bases, with 11 bases spanning the gap. The CDR3 spans 12 residues. CDR1 and CDR2 (germline): SGHTA, FQGNSA. In DNA, the CDR3 is TGTGCCAGCAGCCCGTTGGATTCTGGCTACACCTTC. Its protein is CASSPLDSGYTF. The entire variable domain, with the rest obtained from reference TRBV7-2 and TRBJ1-2, is as follows: GAGVSQSPSNKVTEKGKDVELRCDPISGHTALYWYRQSLGQGLEFLIYFQGNSAPDKSGLPSDRFSAERTGGSVSTLTIQRTQQEDSAVYLCASSPLDSGYTFGSGTRLTVV.

CDR3 loop: CASSWTGAGGYTF. DNA of the CDR3: TGTGCCAGCAGCTGGACAGGGGCGGGTGGCTACACCTTC. The J gene is TRBJ1-2, the V gene TRBV7-9; 9 positions agree with TRBD1. The germline CDR1 and CDR2 sequences are SEHNR and FQNEAQ (reference sequence). The CDR3 extends over 13 amino acids. V shed 4 bases and J 7 bases; nucleotides not matched to a gene: 4. Combining the CDR3 with reference TRBV7-9 and TRBJ1-2 gives the whole variable domain DTGVSQNPRHKITKRGQNVTFRCDPISEHNRLYWYRQTLGQGPEFLTYFQNEAQLEKSRLLSDRFSAERPKGSFSTLEIQRTEQGDSAMYLCASSWTGAGGYTFGSGTRLTVV.

The chain has TRBV5-1 and TRBJ1-1; D possibly corresponds to TRBD1 (6 bases). CDR1 is SGHRS and CDR2 is YFSETQ in the germline V gene. The V end was cut by 4 bases, the J end by 2 bases, with 12 bases between. There are 14 residues in the CDR3. The chain's CDR3 is CASSGGQTNTEAFF. In DNA form, the CDR3 reads TGCGCCAGCAGCGGGGGACAAACCAACACTGAAGCTTTCTTT.

The V gene is TRBV10-3, the J gene TRBJ1-1; no firm D call. V lost 0 bases, J lost 1 base, and 6 bases lay in between. Germline V gives CDR1 ENHRY, CDR2 SYGVKD. The CDR3 is 14 residues long. The CDR3 is CAISESRQNTEAFF. The CDR3 DNA is TGTGCCATCAGTGAGTCGAGACAGAACACTGAAGCTTTCTTT.

The chain uses TRBV10-1 and TRBJ1-2; the match to TRBD1 covers 7 bases. The germline gives CDR1 WNHNN, CDR2 SYGVQD (reference sequence). V lost 2 bases to trimming and J lost 7 bases; unmatched junction nucleotides: 13. The CDR3 extends over 16 amino acids. The CDR3 DNA reads TGCGCCAGCAGTGAGCAATTCGTGACAGGGCCCGCTGGCTACACCTTC. Amino acid sequence: CASSEQFVTGPAGYTF.

The chain couples TRBV6-4 to TRBJ2-7; weak D call: TRBD1 (5 bases). Per the germline V gene, CDR1 is MRHNA and CDR2 is SNTAGT. Deletions cut 6 bases from V and 4 bases from J, with 13 bases between. The CDR3 totals 13 residues. In DNA, the CDR3 is TGTGCCAGCAGCCAAAATACAGGTTACGAGCAGTACTTC. Protein product: CASSQNTGYEQYF.

J is TRBJ1-1 and V is TRBV11-3, with D hard to call. Trimming removed 3 bases at V and 0 bases at J, with 5 bases between. CDR3 length equals 13 residues. Per germline, CDR1 SGHNT and CDR2 YENEEA. Written as DNA, the CDR3 is TGTGCCAGCAGCTTCCAAGTGAACACTGAAGCTTTCTTT. Its protein is CASSFQVNTEAFF.

The chain recombines TRBV7-2 with TRBJ2-2; D is uncertain. CDR3 length equals 15 residues. Germline V lookup: CDR1 SGHTA, CDR2 FQGNSA. V dropped 7 bases and J dropped 2 bases, with 14 bases sitting between them. The CDR3 DNA is TGTGCCAGCATCCCAAATCAGGTTAACACCGGGGAGCTGTTTTTT. As protein: CASIPNQVNTGELFF.

This clone was detected once. This chain connects TRBV9 to TRBJ2-1; D possibly corresponds to TRBD2 (5 bases). CDR1 SGDLS and CDR2 YYNGEE come from the germline V gene. Trimming took off 3 bases at V and 0 bases at J, with 10 bases between the two ends. There are 15 residues in the CDR3. CDR3 sequence (DNA): TGTGCCAGCAGCGCGGACTGGTCCTCCTACAATGAGCAGTTCTTC. Its protein is CASSADWSSYNEQFF.

The chain joins TRBV6-1 to TRBJ1-1; D is ambiguous. The CDR3 is 13 amino acids. The germline V gene has CDR1 MNHNS and CDR2 SASEGT. The germline V and J ends were trimmed by 6 bases and 1 base, with 9 bases remaining between them. The CDR3 sequence is CASSFTENTEAFF. The CDR3, as DNA: TGTGCCAGCAGCTTTACAGAGAACACTGAAGCTTTCTTT.

The chain uses TRBV5-1 and TRBJ1-1, with D tentatively TRBD1 (5 bases). V was pared by 4 bases and J by 0 bases, with 7 bases between. The germline gives CDR1 SGHRS, CDR2 YFSETQ. The CDR3 runs 13 residues. The CDR3 spells CASSQGMNTEAFF. CDR3 DNA sequence: TGCGCCAGCAGCCAGGGAATGAACACTGAAGCTTTCTTT.

The chain is built from TRBV11-2 and TRBJ2-5, with D perhaps assigned TRBD1 or TRBD2 (5 bases each). Per the germline V gene, CDR1 is SGHAT and CDR2 is FQNNGV. V was cut by 2 bases and J by 5 bases, with 12 bases left in between. This CDR3 region has 14 residues. The CDR3 region is CASSLLRGLETQYF. In DNA, the CDR3 is TGTGCCAGCAGCTTATTACGGGGCCTGGAGACCCAGTACTTC.

The chain recombines TRBV5-1 with TRBJ2-5; tentatively, D is TRBD2 (5 bases). This CDR3 has 12 residues. The germline V gene has CDR1 SGHRS and CDR2 YFSETQ. V lost 4 bases and J 4 bases, leaving 8 bases between the germline ends. The CDR3, as DNA: TGCGCCAGCAGCCCCCGGGGAGAGACCCAGTACTTC. Translating it yields CASSPRGETQYF.

J is TRBJ2-2 and V is TRBV10-1, with TRBD2 as a possible D gene (6 bases). In germline, CDR1 is WNHNN, CDR2 SYGVQD (reference sequence). Trimming pared 11 bases from V and 1 base from J, leaving 14 bases between. The CDR3 totals 14 residues. CDR3 in amino acids: CASAGTLNTGELFF. The CDR3 DNA reads TGCGCCTCGGCCGGGACTCTGAACACCGGGGAGCTGTTTTTT.

This clone was seen a single time. This sequence joins TRBV19 and TRBJ1-1; no definite D call. V lost 7 bases to trimming and J lost 0 bases, with 3 bases between them. The germline V gene encodes CDR1 LNHDA and CDR2 SQIVND (reference sequence). The CDR3 totals 11 residues. CDR3 amino acids: CASILNTEAFF. The DNA of the CDR3 is TGTGCCAGTATCCTGAACACTGAAGCTTTCTTT.

This clone was recorded once. The chain joins TRBV7-2 to TRBJ2-3; TRBD2 matches 11 bases. This CDR3 is built from 15 residues. V was clipped by 9 bases and J by 2 bases; unmatched bases: 7. Per germline, CDR1 SGHTA and CDR2 FQGNSA. The CDR3 region is CASLSGGASTDTQYF. The CDR3 bases are TGTGCCAGTCTTAGCGGGGGGGCCTCCACAGATACGCAGTATTTT. Full variable domain (outside the CDR3, taken from reference TRBV7-2 and TRBJ2-3): GAGVSQSPSNKVTEKGKDVELRCDPISGHTALYWYRQSLGQGLEFLIYFQGNSAPDKSGLPSDRFSAERTGGSVSTLTIQRTQQEDSAVYLCASLSGGASTDTQYFGPGTRLTVL.